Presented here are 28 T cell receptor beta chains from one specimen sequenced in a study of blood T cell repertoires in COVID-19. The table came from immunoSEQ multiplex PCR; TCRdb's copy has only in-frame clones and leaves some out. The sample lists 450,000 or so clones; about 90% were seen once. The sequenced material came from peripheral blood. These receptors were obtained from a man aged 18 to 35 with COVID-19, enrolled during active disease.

CDR3 sequence reads: CASSQAGDRPKETQYF. The CDR3 coding sequence is TGTGCCAGCAGCCAAGCAGGTGACAGGCCTAAAGAGACCCAGTACTTC. J is TRBJ2-5 and V is TRBV3-1 (or the pseudogene TRBV3-2); D perhaps matches TRBD1 (6 bases). Germline V CDR1 and CDR2: LGHDT, YNNKEL (reference sequence). There are 16 residues in the CDR3. V was clipped by 1 base and J by 3 bases, with 15 bases between them.

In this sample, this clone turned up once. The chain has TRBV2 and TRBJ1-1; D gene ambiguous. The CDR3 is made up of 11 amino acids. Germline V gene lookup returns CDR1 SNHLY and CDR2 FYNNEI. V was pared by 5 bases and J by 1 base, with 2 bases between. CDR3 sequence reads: CASSQNTEAFF. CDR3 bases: TGTGCCAGCAGTCAGAACACTGAAGCTTTCTTT.

The CDR3 nucleotides read TGTGCCAGCAGTAGTGAGGGCACCGGGGAGCTGTTTTTT. Its protein is CASSSEGTGELFF. The chain is built from TRBV6-5 and TRBJ2-2; D may be TRBD2 (5 bases). The germline gives CDR1 MNHEY, CDR2 SVGAGI. V dropped 5 bases and J dropped 4 bases, with 8 bases sitting between them. The CDR3 is 13 amino acids.

The CDR3 nucleotides are TGTGCCAGCAGCTTAGGAGGGAAAGCTGACTATGGCTACACCTTC. Its protein is CASSLGGKADYGYTF. The J gene is TRBJ1-2, the V gene TRBV7-9, with D unclear. Germline V gives CDR1 SEHNR, CDR2 FQNEAQ (reference sequence). CDR3 length: 15 amino acids. V was trimmed by 1 base and J by 3 bases, leaving 12 bases between them.

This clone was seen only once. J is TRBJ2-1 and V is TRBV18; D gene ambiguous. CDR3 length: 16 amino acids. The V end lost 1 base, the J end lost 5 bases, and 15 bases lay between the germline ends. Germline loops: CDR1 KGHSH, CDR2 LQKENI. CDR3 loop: CASSPLPGSSNNEQFF. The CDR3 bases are TGTGCCAGCTCACCACTTCCGGGTAGCAGTAACAATGAGCAGTTCTTC.

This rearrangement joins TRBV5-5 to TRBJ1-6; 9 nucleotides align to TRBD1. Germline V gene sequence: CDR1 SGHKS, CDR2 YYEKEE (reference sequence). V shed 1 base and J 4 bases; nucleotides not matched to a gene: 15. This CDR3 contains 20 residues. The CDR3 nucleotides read TGTGCCAGCAGCTTGAATATTGTCGGGACAGGGCCCCTATATAATTCACCCCTCCACTTT. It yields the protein CASSLNIVGTGPLYNSPLHF.

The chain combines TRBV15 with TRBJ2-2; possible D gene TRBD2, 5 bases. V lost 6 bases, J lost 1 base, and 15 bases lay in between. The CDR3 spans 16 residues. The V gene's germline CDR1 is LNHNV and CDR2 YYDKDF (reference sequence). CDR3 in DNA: TGTGCCACCAGTTGGTGGCGGGCTCAGAACACCGGGGAGCTGTTTTTT. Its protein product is CATSWWRAQNTGELFF.

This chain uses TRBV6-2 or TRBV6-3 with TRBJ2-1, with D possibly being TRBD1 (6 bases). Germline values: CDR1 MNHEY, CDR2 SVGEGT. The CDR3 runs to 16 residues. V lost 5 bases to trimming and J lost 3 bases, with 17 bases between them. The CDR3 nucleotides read TGTGCCAGCAGTACCGAATCGGACAGCTACTACAATGAGCAGTTCTTC. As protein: CASSTESDSYYNEQFF.

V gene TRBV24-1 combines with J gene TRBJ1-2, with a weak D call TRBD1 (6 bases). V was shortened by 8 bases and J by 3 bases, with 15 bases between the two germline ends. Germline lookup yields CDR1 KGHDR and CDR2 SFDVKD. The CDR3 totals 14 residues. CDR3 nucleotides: TGTGCCACCACCCGACCGACAGGCTACTATGGCTACACCTTC. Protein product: CATTRPTGYYGYTF.

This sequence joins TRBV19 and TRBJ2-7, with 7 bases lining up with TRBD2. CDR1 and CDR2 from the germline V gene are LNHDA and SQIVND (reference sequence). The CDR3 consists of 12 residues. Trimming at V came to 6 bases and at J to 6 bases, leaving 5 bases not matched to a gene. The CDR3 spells CASRIPGGEQYF. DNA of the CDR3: TGTGCCAGTAGAATTCCGGGGGGCGAGCAGTACTTC.

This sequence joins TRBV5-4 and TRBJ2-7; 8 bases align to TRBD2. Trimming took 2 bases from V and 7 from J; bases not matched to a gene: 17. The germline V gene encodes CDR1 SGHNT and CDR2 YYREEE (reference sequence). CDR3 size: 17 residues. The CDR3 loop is CASSFGILAEGEGEQYF. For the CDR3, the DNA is TGTGCCAGCAGCTTCGGAATACTAGCGGAAGGCGAGGGGGAGCAGTACTTC.

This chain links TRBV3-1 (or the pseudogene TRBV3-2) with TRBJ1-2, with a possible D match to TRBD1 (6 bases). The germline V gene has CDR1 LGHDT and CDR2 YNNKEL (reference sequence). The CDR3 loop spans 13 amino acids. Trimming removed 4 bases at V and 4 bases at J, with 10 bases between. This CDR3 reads CASSPSGAYGYTF. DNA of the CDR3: TGTGCCAGCAGCCCATCAGGGGCCTATGGCTACACCTTC.

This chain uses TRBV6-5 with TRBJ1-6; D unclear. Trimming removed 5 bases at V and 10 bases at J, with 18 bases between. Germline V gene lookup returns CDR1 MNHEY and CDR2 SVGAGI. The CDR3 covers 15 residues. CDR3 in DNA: TGTGCCAGCAGTCCTTCGTGGTGGAGCGAATCACCCCTCCACTTT. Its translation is CASSPSWWSESPLHF.

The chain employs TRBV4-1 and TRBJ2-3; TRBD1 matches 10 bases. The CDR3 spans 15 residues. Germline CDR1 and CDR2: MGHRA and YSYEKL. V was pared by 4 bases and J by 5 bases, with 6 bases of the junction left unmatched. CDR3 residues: CASSPGQGLRDTQYF. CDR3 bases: TGCGCCAGCAGCCCGGGACAGGGGTTGAGAGATACGCAGTATTTT.

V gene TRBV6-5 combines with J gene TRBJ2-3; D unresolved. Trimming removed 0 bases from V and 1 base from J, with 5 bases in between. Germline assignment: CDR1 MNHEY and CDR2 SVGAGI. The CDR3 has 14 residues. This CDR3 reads CASSYSIGTDTQYF. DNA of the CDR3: TGTGCCAGCAGTTACTCGATAGGCACAGATACGCAGTATTTT.

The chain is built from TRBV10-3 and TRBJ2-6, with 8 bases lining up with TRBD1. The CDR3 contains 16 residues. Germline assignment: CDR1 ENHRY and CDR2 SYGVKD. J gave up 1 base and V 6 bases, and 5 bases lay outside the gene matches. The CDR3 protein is CAISGQGASGANVLTF. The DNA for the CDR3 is TGTGCCATCAGCGGACAGGGAGCTTCTGGGGCCAACGTCCTGACTTTC.

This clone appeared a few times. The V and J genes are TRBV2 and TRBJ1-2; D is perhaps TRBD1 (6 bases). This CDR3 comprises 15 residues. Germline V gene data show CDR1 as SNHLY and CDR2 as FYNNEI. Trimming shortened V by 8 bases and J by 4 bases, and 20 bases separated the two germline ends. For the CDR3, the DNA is TGTGCCAGCTCCCGGGAGGGGGAAGGGGTCTATGGCTACACCTTC. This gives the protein CASSREGEGVYGYTF.

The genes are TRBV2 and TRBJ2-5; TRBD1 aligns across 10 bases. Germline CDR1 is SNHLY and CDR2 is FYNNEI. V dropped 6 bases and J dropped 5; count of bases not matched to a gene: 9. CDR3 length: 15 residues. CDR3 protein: CASRVTGGRRETQYF. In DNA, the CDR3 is TGTGCCAGCAGGGTGACAGGGGGCAGAAGGGAGACCCAGTACTTC.

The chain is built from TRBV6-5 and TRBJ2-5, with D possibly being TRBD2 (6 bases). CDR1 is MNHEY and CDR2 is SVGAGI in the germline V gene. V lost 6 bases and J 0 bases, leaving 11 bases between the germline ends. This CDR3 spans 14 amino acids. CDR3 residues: CASRGLSYQETQYF. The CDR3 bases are TGTGCCAGCAGAGGACTATCGTACCAAGAGACCCAGTACTTC.

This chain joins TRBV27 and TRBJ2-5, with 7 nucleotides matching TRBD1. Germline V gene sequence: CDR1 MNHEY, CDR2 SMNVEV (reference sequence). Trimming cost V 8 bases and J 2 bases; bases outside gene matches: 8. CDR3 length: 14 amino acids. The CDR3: CASAPGQLQETQYF. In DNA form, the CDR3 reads TGTGCCAGCGCACCGGGACAGCTGCAAGAGACCCAGTACTTC.

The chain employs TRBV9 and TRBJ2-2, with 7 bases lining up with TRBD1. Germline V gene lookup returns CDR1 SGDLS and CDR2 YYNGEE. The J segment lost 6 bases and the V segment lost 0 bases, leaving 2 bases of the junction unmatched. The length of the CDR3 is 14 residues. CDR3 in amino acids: CASSVGGGPGELFF. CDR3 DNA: TGTGCCAGCAGCGTAGGAGGGGGCCCCGGGGAGCTGTTTTTT. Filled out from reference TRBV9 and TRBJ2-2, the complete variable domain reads DSGVTQTPKHLITATGQRVTLRCSPRSGDLSVYWYQQSLDQGLQFLIQYYNGEERAKGNILERFSAQQFPDLHSELNLSSLELGDSALYFCASSVGGGPGELFFGEGSRLTVL.

Written as DNA, the CDR3 is TGTGCCAGTATAGGGGCTAATGAAAAACTGTTTTTT. This translates into CASIGANEKLFF. The V and J genes are TRBV5-5 and TRBJ1-4, with D possibly being TRBD1 (5 bases). In germline, CDR1 is SGHKS, CDR2 YYEKEE (reference sequence). Trimming took 8 bases from V and 3 from J, leaving 8 bases between them. CDR3 length: 12 amino acids.

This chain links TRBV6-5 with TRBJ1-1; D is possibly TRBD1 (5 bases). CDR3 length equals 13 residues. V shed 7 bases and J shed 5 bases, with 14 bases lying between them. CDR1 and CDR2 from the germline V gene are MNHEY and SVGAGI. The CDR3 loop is CASTNLRVTEAFF. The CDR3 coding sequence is TGTGCCAGCACCAACCTCAGGGTAACTGAAGCTTTCTTT.

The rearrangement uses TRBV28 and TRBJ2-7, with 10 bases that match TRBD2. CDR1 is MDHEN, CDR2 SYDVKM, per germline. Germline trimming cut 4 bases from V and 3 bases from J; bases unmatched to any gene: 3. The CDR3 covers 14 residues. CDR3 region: CASSSGTSDYEQYF. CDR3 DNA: TGTGCCAGCAGTTCCGGGACTAGCGACTACGAGCAGTACTTC. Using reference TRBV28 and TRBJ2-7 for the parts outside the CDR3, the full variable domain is DVKVTQSSRYLVKRTGEKVFLECVQDMDHENMFWYRQDPGLGLRLIYFSYDVKMKEKGDIPEGYSVSREKKERFSLILESASTNQTSMYLCASSSGTSDYEQYFGPGTRLTVT.

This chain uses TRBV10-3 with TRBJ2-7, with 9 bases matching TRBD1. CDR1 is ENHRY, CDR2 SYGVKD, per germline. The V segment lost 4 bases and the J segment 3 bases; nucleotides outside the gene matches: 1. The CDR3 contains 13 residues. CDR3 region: CAISGDRVYEQYF. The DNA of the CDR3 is TGTGCCATCAGTGGGGACAGGGTCTACGAGCAGTACTTC.

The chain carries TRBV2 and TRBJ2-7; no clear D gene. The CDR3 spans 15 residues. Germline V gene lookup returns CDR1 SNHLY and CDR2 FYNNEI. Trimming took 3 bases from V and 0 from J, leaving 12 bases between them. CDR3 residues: CASSERSRLSYEQYF. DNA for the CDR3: TGTGCCAGCAGTGAGCGGAGTCGCCTCTCCTACGAGCAGTACTTC.

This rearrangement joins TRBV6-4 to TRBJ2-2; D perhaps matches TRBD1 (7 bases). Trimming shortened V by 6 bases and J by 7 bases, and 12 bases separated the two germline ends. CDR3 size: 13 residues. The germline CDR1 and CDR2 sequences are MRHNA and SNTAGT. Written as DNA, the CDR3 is TGTGCCAGCAGCAGGGGGGCCGGCGGGGAGCTGTTTTTT. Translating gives CASSRGAGGELFF.

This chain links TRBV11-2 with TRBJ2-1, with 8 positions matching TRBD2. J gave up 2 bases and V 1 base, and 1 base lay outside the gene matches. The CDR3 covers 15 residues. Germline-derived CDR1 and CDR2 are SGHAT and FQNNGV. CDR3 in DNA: TGTGCCAGCAGCTTAGCCGGGGGGGCCTACAATGAGCAGTTCTTC. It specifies CASSLAGGAYNEQFF.